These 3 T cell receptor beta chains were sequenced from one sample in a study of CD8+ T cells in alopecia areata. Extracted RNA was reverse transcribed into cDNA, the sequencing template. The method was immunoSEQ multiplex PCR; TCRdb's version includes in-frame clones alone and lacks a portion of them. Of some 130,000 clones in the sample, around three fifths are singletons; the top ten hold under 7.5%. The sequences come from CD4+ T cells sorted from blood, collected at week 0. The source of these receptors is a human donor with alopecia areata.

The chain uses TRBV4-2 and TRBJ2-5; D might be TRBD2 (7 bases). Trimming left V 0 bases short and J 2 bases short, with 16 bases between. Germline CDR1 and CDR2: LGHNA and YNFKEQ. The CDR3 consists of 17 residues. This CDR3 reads CASSQDWGGPLQETQYF. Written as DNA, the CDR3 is TGTGCCAGCAGCCAAGATTGGGGGGGGCCTTTACAAGAGACCCAGTACTTC.

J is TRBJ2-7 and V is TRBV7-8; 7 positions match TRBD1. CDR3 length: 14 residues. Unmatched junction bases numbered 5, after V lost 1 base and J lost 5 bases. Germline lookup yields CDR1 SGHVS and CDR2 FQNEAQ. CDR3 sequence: CASSLGRGQDEQYF. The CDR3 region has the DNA TGTGCCAGCAGCTTAGGAAGGGGGCAGGACGAGCAGTACTTC.

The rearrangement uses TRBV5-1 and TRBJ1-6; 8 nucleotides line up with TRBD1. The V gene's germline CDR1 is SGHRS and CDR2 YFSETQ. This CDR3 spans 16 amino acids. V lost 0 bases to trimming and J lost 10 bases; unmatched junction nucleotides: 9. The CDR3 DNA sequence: TGCGCCAGCAGCTTGGCCGACAGGGGATTCGAGTCACCCCTCCACTTT. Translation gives CASSLADRGFESPLHF.